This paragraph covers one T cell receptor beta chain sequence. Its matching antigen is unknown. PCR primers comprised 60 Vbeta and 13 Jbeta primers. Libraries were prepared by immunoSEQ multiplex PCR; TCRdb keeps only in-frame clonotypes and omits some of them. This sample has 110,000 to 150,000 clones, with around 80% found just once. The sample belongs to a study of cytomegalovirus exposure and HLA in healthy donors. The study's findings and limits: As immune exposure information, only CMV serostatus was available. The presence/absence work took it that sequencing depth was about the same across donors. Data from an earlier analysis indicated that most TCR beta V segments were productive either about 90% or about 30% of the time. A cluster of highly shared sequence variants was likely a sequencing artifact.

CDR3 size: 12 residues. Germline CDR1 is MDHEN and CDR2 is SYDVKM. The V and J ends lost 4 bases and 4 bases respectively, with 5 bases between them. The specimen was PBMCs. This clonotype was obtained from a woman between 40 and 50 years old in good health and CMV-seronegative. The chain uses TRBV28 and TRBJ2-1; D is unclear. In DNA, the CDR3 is TGTGCCAGCAGTTCCCCATACAATGAGCAGTTCTTC. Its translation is CASSSPYNEQFF.